One and the same sample provided the 22 T cell receptor beta chains below, sequenced in a study of early stage breast cancer tumors. Clones were sequenced by immunoSEQ multiplex PCR, and TCRdb holds only the in-frame ones, with some missing. Of fewer than 75,000 clones listed, roughly 80% are singletons. Input material: blood. These receptors all stem from a young adult with breast cancer.

This rearrangement joins TRBV6-1 to TRBJ2-7, with D unresolved. CDR3 length: 14 amino acids. V was cut by 10 bases and J by 0 bases, with 16 bases left in between. CDR1 and CDR2 from the germline V gene are MNHNS and SASEGT. In DNA, the CDR3 is TGTGCCACCTACGAGTCCTTAAACTCCTACGAGCAGTACTTC. Its translation is CATYESLNSYEQYF.

The rearrangement links TRBV6-6 to TRBJ2-3; a possible D gene is TRBD1 (6 bases). The CDR3 runs 16 residues. Trimming pared 5 bases from V and 5 bases from J, leaving 20 bases between. Germline V gene lookup returns CDR1 MNHNY and CDR2 SVGAGI (reference sequence). The CDR3 spells CASSLLGQGRIDTQYF. Here the CDR3 DNA reads TGTGCCAGCAGTCTCCTCGGGCAGGGGCGAATAGATACGCAGTATTTT.

This clone was picked up one time. The chain links TRBV9 to TRBJ2-3; 10 bases agree with TRBD2. CDR1 is SGDLS, CDR2 YYNGEE, per germline. With V trimmed by 6 bases and J by 6 bases, 10 bases remained unmatched. This CDR3 region has 15 residues. CDR3 DNA: TGTGCCAGCACCCCTAGCGGGAGCGTGGCGGATACGCAGTATTTT. It translates to CASTPSGSVADTQYF.

The chain is built from TRBV19 and TRBJ2-3; 7 positions agree with TRBD1. The V and J ends lost 3 bases and 4 bases, in that order; junction bases with no gene match: 13. The CDR3 has 17 residues. Germline V gene sequence: CDR1 LNHDA, CDR2 SQIVND (reference sequence). The CDR3 protein is CASSIRGNRGSADTQYF. In nucleotides, the CDR3 is TGTGCCAGTAGTATTAGGGGAAACAGGGGATCTGCAGATACGCAGTATTTT.

The chain combines TRBV11-2 with TRBJ2-5, with 8 positions matching TRBD2. This CDR3 region has 15 residues. Germline lookup yields CDR1 SGHAT and CDR2 FQNNGV. The trim removed 5 bases at V and 5 bases at J, leaving 10 bases unmatched. CDR3 in DNA: TGTGCCAGCAGCAGGGGTCCGGGAGGGGCGGAGACCCAGTACTTC. Amino acids: CASSRGPGGAETQYF.

This chain joins TRBV7-3 and TRBJ2-1; a weak D match, TRBD2 (6 bases). Trimming left V 2 bases short and J 9 bases short, with 17 bases between. This CDR3 has 15 amino acids. Germline V gene lookup returns CDR1 SGHTA and CDR2 FQGTGA. This CDR3 is CASSLWASDDSEQFF. CDR3 nucleotide sequence: TGTGCCAGCAGCTTATGGGCTAGCGACGATAGTGAGCAGTTCTTC. Full variable domain (missing parts from reference TRBV7-3 and TRBJ2-1): GAGVSQTPSNKVTEKGKYVELRCDPISGHTALYWYRQSLGQGPEFLIYFQGTGAADDSGLPNDRFFAVRPEGSVSTLKIQRTERGDSAVYLCASSLWASDDSEQFFGPGTRLTVL.

The CDR3 sequence: CASSPSSYNEQFF. The CDR3 coding sequence is TGTGCCAGCAGCCCGTCAAGTTACAATGAGCAGTTCTTC. V is TRBV7-6 and J is TRBJ2-1; no clear D. Trimming took 5 bases from V and 4 from J, leaving 9 bases between them. The CDR3 spans 13 residues. Germline assignment: CDR1 SGHVS and CDR2 FNYEAQ.

V is TRBV18 and J is TRBJ2-7, with 7 bases fitting TRBD1. Germline loops: CDR1 KGHSH, CDR2 LQKENI. The CDR3 is made up of 15 amino acids. Germline trimming cut 5 bases from V and 0 bases from J; bases unmatched to any gene: 7. The CDR3 is CASSTGDGTSYEQYF. In DNA, the CDR3 is TGTGCCAGCTCAACAGGGGATGGGACCTCCTACGAGCAGTACTTC.

This chain connects TRBV6-6 to TRBJ1-5, with D unresolved. CDR3 size: 14 residues. Looked up from germline, CDR1 is MNHNY and CDR2 is SVGAGI (reference sequence). V lost 5 bases, J lost 0 bases, and 8 bases lay in between. The CDR3 here is CASSPDHSNQPQHF. In nucleotides, the CDR3 is TGTGCCAGCAGTCCCGACCATAGCAATCAGCCCCAGCATTTT.

The chain has TRBV30 and TRBJ2-3; TRBD2 agrees at 12 bases. CDR1 and CDR2 from the germline V gene are GTSNPN and SVGIG (reference sequence). The J segment lost 2 bases and the V segment lost 0 bases, leaving 6 bases of the junction unmatched. The CDR3 runs to 17 residues. Written as DNA, the CDR3 is TGTGCCTGGAGTGTCCGACTAGCGGGAGAAATCACAGATACGCAGTATTTT. Translated: CAWSVRLAGEITDTQYF.

The chain couples TRBV7-6 to TRBJ2-4, with 10 positions matching TRBD1. The CDR3 runs 20 residues. V dropped 4 bases and J dropped 0; count of bases not matched to a gene: 15. Germline values: CDR1 SGHVS, CDR2 FNYEAQ. This chain's CDR3 is CASSSMPGTGVGVAKNIQYF. CDR3 nucleotide sequence: TGTGCCAGCAGCTCCATGCCTGGGACAGGGGTTGGGGTAGCCAAAAACATTCAGTACTTC.

The chain joins TRBV27 to TRBJ2-3; D is undetermined. The germline V and J ends were trimmed by 6 bases and 4 bases, with 11 bases remaining between them. The length of the CDR3 is 13 residues. The germline CDR1 and CDR2 sequences are MNHEY and SMNVEV (reference sequence). CDR3 nucleotide sequence: TGTGCCAGCAGCTTTAGTGGCGCAGATACGCAGTATTTT. This translates into CASSFSGADTQYF.

The chain recombines TRBV10-2 with TRBJ2-2; D remains ambiguous. Germline CDR1 is WSHSY and CDR2 is SAAADI. This CDR3 has 12 residues. V shed 8 bases and J shed 4 bases, with 8 bases lying between them. The CDR3 loop is CASDSPTGELFF. CDR3 bases: TGCGCCAGCGACTCCCCCACCGGGGAGCTGTTTTTT.

The chain is built from TRBV5-1 and TRBJ1-5, with 8 bases lining up with TRBD1. Losses at the gene ends were 2 bases for V and 7 bases for J; bases not matched to a gene: 2. The V gene's germline CDR1 is SGHRS and CDR2 YFSETQ. The CDR3 sequence is 13 residues long. CDR3 nucleotide sequence: TGCGCCAGCAGCTTTGACAGGGGCCAGCCCCAGCATTTT. As protein: CASSFDRGQPQHF.

This chain links TRBV5-4 with TRBJ2-2; no clear D gene. Germline V CDR1 and CDR2: SGHNT, YYREEE (reference sequence). Trimming removed 1 base at V and 0 bases at J, with 7 bases between. The length of the CDR3 is 15 residues. CDR3 DNA sequence: TGTGCCAGCAGCTTGAAACAATCGAACACCGGGGAGCTGTTTTTT. Protein sequence: CASSLKQSNTGELFF.

The V call is TRBV7-3, the J call TRBJ2-7, with TRBD1 matching over 9 bases. Germline lookup yields CDR1 SGHTA and CDR2 FQGTGA. The V and J ends lost 5 bases and 5 bases, in that order; junction bases with no gene match: 13. The CDR3 extends over 16 amino acids. The CDR3, as DNA: TGTGCCAGCAGCCCAAAACCCGGGACAGGGTTCCACGAGCAGTACTTC. It encodes CASSPKPGTGFHEQYF.

This chain uses TRBV25-1 with TRBJ2-2; D remains ambiguous. The CDR3 is 17 residues long. In germline, CDR1 is MGHDK, CDR2 SYGVNS. With 4 bases removed from V and 1 base from J, the gap between germline ends came to 16 bases. CDR3 loop: CASSAPSASWNTGELFF. In nucleotides, the CDR3 is TGTGCCAGCAGTGCCCCGTCTGCGAGTTGGAACACCGGGGAGCTGTTTTTT.

The chain joins TRBV9 to TRBJ1-4; no firm D call. Germline loops: CDR1 SGDLS, CDR2 YYNGEE. CDR3 length: 13 amino acids. Trimming shortened V by 2 bases and J by 1 base, and 3 bases separated the two germline ends. CDR3 sequence: CASSVGTNEKLFF. CDR3 bases: TGTGCCAGCAGCGTGGGAACTAATGAAAAACTGTTTTTT.

This clone occurred a few times. The CDR3 DNA is TGTGCCAGCAGTTACTCTTCCGAGGGTTCCGAGCAGTACTTC. Translating gives CASSYSSEGSEQYF. This chain uses TRBV6-5 with TRBJ2-7; possible D gene TRBD2, 5 bases. V shed 0 bases and J shed 6 bases, with 12 bases lying between them. CDR1 and CDR2 from the germline V gene are MNHEY and SVGAGI. There are 14 residues in the CDR3.

V is TRBV19 and J is TRBJ1-5, with D maybe TRBD1 (5 bases). This CDR3 is 15 amino acids long. Trimming left V 7 bases short and J 4 bases short, with 17 bases between. Germline V lookup: CDR1 LNHDA, CDR2 SQIVND (reference sequence). CDR3 loop: CASIRGWGGNQPQHF. The CDR3 DNA reads as TGTGCCAGTATTCGTGGTTGGGGGGGAAATCAGCCCCAGCATTTT. The complete variable domain, with remaining parts taken from reference TRBV19 and TRBJ1-5, reads DGGITQSPKYLFRKEGQNVTLSCEQNLNHDAMYWYRQDPGQGLRLIYYSQIVNDFQKGDIAEGYSVSREKKESFPLTVTSAQKNPTAFYLCASIRGWGGNQPQHFGDGTRLSIL.

The V gene is TRBV6-5, the J gene TRBJ2-7; the match to TRBD2 covers 9 bases. Per germline, CDR1 MNHEY and CDR2 SVGAGI. V shed 5 bases and J 5 bases; nucleotides not matched to a gene: 7. CDR3 length: 14 amino acids. The CDR3 region is CASSPGGRVNEQYF. CDR3 nucleotides: TGTGCCAGCAGTCCAGGCGGGAGGGTTAACGAGCAGTACTTC.

V usage is TRBV2 and J usage is TRBJ2-7; TRBD2 matches 8 bases. Per germline, CDR1 SNHLY and CDR2 FYNNEI. This CDR3 is 15 amino acids long. J was trimmed by 2 bases and V by 5 bases; bases with no gene match: 8. Here the CDR3 reads CASSRAGELTYEQYF. The CDR3 DNA reads as TGTGCCAGCAGTAGAGCGGGAGAGTTGACCTACGAGCAGTACTTC.